Many counts were recorded for the clone carrying this T cell receptor (beta chain). Its antigen remains unidentified. Stable Graves' hyperthyroidism meant no ophthalmopathy progression within 18 months. Patients were excluded for uncontrolled infection, other autoimmune disease, pregnancy or lactation. This CDR3 region has 13 residues. The junction had 4 bases not matched to a gene; V was cut back by 4 bases and J by 6 bases. The germline gives CDR1 ENHRY, CDR2 SYGVKD. This sample is drawn from a study of T cells in Graves' hyperthyroidism and ophthalmopathy. Study at large: Peripheral blood was taken when the disease was first diagnosed, before any treatment began.

General study findings and limits: In the blood, most expanded thyroid clonotypes above 0.001 appeared as well.

RNA transcripts served as the template for amplifying TCR beta CDR3 regions. HTBI primers were the set used in a first-round RT-PCR of the TCR CDR3. MiXCR, applied by TCRdb to the multiplex PCR reads, yields one record per CDR3 protein. Found here are over 700,000 distinct CDR3 sequences, around a third of them singletons; the top ten hold 31%. This sequence joins TRBV10-3 and TRBJ1-2; TRBD1 matches at 8 bases. The source material was blood. The sequence derives from a woman in her thirties or forties with Graves' hyperthyroidism. CDR3: CAISVGQGDGYTF. The CDR3 DNA reads as TGTGCCATCAGTGTAGGACAGGGAGATGGCTACACCTTC.